The next 6 T cell receptor beta chains were all read from a single sample in a study of shared clonotypes between healthy human individuals. It was CD45RO-negative cells, positively selected for CCR7, that made up naive CD8 cells, with terminally differentiated effector memory CD45RA+ cells excluded. Only in-frame clones appear in the TCRdb table, and some are missing; sequencing was by immunoSEQ multiplex PCR. The sample contains hundreds of thousands of clones, 98% of which appear only once. The source material was naive CD8+ T cells sorted from blood. The source of these receptors is a man aged 25-45 years in good health.

The V gene is TRBV10-3, the J gene TRBJ1-5; D gene uncertain. Germline assignment: CDR1 ENHRY and CDR2 SYGVKD. V was clipped by 2 bases and J by 4 bases, with 6 bases between them. The CDR3 is 13 residues long. The CDR3 loop reads CAISEVINQPQHF. CDR3 nucleotides: TGTGCCATCAGTGAGGTAATAAATCAGCCCCAGCATTTT.

This chain joins TRBV7-2 and TRBJ1-2; possible D gene TRBD1, 5 bases. Per the germline V gene, CDR1 is SGHTA and CDR2 is FQGNSA. V was trimmed by 5 bases and J by 0 bases, leaving 22 bases between them. CDR3 length: 18 amino acids. This CDR3 reads CASSGPRTNLKSNYGYTF. CDR3 nucleotides: TGTGCCAGCAGCGGCCCCAGGACAAACCTTAAATCTAACTATGGCTACACCTTC.

V and J are TRBV4-1 and TRBJ1-2; no clear D gene. CDR1 and CDR2 (germline): MGHRA, YSYEKL. The CDR3 is made up of 15 amino acids. V lost 1 base and J 0 bases, leaving 9 bases between the germline ends. The CDR3 nucleotides read TGCGCCAGCAGCCAAGTGGAGGGAACTAACTATGGCTACACCTTC. Its protein product is CASSQVEGTNYGYTF.

The V call is TRBV11-2, the J call TRBJ2-1, with a tentative D call TRBD2 (5 bases). The CDR3 spans 13 residues. Germline values: CDR1 SGHAT, CDR2 FQNNGV. V lost 7 bases to trimming and J lost 8 bases, with 15 bases between them. CDR3 DNA: TGTGCCAGCATCGGGCCCCTGGAGGATGAGCAGTTCTTC. Its translation is CASIGPLEDEQFF.

With regard to this clone: Distinct nucleotide sequences in the sample also encode this CDR3. The chain is built from TRBV29-1 and TRBJ2-7, with D tentatively TRBD2 (5 bases). The CDR3 is 12 residues long. CDR1 is SQVTM, CDR2 ANQGSEA, per germline. Between the trimmed V and J ends, which lost 4 bases and 2 bases, there was a span of 9 bases. CDR3 DNA sequence: TGCAGCGTTGGAACGGAGGCCTACGAGCAGTACTTC. It specifies CSVGTEAYEQYF.

V gene TRBV7-2 combines with J gene TRBJ2-1; 8 positions agree with TRBD2. Germline CDR1 SGHTA, CDR2 FQGNSA. The CDR3 is 14 residues long. The trim removed 5 bases at V and 7 bases at J, leaving 7 bases unmatched. CDR3 loop: CASSLRLARNEQFF. CDR3 DNA: TGTGCCAGCAGCCTACGACTAGCGAGGAATGAGCAGTTCTTC.